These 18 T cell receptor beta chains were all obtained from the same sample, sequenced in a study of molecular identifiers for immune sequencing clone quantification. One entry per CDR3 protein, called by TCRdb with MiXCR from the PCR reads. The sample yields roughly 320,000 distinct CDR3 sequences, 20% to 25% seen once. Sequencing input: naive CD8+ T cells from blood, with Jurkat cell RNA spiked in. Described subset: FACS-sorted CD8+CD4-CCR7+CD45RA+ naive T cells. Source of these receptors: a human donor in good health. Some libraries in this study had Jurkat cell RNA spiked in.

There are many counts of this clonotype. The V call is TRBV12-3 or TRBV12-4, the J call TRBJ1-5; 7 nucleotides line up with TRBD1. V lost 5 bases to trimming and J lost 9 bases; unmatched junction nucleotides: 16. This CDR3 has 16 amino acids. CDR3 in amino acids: CASSTQTTGVPWPQHF. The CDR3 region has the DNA TGTGCCAGCAGTACACAAACCACAGGGGTACCGTGGCCCCAGCATTTT.

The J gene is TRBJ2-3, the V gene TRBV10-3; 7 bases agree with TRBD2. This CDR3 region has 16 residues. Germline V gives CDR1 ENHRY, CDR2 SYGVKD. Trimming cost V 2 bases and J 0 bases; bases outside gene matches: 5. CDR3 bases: TGTGCCATCAGTGAGCAAGGCGGGGGAAGCACAGATACGCAGTATTTT. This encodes CAISEQGGGSTDTQYF.

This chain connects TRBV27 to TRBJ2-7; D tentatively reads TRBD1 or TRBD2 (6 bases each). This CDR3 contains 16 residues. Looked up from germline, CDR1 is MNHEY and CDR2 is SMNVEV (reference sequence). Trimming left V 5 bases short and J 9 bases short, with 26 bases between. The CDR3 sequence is CASSERVGGALSVQYF. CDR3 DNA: TGTGCCAGCAGTGAAAGGGTGGGGGGCGCGCTATCAGTGCAGTACTTC.

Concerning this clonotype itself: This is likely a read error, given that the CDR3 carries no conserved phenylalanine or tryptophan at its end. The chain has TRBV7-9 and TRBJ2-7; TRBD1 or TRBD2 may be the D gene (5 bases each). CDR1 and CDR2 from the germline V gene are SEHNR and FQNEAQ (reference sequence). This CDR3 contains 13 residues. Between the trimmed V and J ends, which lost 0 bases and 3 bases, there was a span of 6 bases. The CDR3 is CASSLAGDYEQYS. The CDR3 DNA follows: TGTGCCAGCAGCTTAGCGGGGGACTACGAGCAGTACTCC.

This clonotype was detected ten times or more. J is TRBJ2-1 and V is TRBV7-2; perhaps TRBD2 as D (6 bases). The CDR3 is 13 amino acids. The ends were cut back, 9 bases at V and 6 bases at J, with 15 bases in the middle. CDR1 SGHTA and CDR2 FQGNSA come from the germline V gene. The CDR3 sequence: CASLAETSNEQFF. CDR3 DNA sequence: TGTGCCAGTTTAGCGGAAACTTCCAATGAGCAGTTCTTC.

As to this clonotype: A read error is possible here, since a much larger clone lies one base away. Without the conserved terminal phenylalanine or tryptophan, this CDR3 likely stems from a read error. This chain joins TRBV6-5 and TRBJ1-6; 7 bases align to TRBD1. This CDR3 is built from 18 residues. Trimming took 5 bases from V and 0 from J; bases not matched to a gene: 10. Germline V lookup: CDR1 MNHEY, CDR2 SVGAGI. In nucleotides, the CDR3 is TGTGCCAGCAGTGCGTGGGGGGACAGATACTCCTATAATTCACCCCTCCACTAT. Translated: CASSAWGDRYSYNSPLHY.

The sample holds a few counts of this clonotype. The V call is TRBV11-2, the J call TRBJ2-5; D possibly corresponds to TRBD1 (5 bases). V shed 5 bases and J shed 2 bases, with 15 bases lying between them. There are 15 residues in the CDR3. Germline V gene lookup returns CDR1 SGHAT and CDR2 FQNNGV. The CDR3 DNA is TGTGCCAGCAGCCGCATCTTTAGGACACAAGAGACCCAGTACTTC. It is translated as CASSRIFRTQETQYF. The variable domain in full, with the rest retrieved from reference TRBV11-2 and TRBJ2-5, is EAGVAQSPRYKIIEKRQSVAFWCNPISGHATLYWYQQILGQGPKLLIQFQNNGVVDDSQLPKDRFSAERLKGVDSTLKIQPAKLEDSAVYLCASSRIFRTQETQYFGPGTRLLVL.

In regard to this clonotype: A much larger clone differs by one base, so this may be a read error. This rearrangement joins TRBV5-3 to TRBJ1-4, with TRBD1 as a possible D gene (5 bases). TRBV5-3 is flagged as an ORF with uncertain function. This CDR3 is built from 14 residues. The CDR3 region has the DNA TGTGCCAGCAGCTTGGGGCTTGAGGATGAAAAACTGTTTTTT. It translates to CASSLGLEDEKLFF.

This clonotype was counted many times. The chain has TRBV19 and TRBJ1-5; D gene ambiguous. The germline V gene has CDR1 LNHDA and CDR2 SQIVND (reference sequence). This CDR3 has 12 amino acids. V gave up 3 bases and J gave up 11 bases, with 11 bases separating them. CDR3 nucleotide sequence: TGTGCCAGTAGTATGGGAGGGCAGGCCCAGCATTTT. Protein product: CASSMGGQAQHF.

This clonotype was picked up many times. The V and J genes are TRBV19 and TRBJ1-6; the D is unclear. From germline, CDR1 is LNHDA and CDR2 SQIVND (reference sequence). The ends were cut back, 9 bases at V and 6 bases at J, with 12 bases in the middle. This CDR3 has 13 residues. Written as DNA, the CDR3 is TGTGCCAGCAGGACCGGACTTAATTCACCCCTCCACTTT. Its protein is CASRTGLNSPLHF.

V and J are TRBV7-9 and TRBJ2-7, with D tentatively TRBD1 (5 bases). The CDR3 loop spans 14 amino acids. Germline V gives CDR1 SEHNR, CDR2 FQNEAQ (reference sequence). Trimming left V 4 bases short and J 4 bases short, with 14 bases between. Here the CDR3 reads CASSSAPGWYEQYF. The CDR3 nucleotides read TGTGCCAGCAGCTCGGCCCCAGGGTGGTACGAGCAGTACTTC.

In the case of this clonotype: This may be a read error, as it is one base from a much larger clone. The CDR3 DNA reads as TGCGCCAGCAGCCCCCAGGGCAAGGGGCTGTACGAGCAGTACTTC. The encoded protein is CASSPQGKGLYEQYF. J is TRBJ2-7 and V is TRBV4-1; D perhaps matches TRBD1 (5 bases). V lost 4 bases to trimming and J lost 4 bases, with 17 bases between them. Germline loops: CDR1 MGHRA, CDR2 YSYEKL. CDR3 length: 15 residues.

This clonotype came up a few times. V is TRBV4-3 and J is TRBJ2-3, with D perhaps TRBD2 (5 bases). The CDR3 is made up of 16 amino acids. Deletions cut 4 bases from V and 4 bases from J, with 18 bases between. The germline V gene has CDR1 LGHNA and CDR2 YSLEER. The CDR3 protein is CASSPTEVPRADTQYF. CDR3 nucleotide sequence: TGCGCCAGCAGCCCCACCGAGGTCCCGAGGGCAGATACGCAGTATTTT.

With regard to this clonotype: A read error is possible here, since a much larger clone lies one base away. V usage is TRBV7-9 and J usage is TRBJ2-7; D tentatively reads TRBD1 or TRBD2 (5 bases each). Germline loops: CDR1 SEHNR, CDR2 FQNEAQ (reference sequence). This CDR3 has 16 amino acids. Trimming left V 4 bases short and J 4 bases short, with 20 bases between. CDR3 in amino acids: CASSSPSGRGWYEQYF. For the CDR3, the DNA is TGTGCCAGCAGCTCGCCCTCGGGACGGGGTTGGTACGAGCAGTACTTC. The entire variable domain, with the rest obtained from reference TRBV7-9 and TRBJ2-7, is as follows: DTGVSQNPRHKITKRGQNVTFRCDPISEHNRLYWYRQTLGQGPEFLTYFQNEAQLEKSRLLSDRFSAERPKGSFSTLEIQRTEQGDSAMYLCASSSPSGRGWYEQYFGPGTRLTVT.

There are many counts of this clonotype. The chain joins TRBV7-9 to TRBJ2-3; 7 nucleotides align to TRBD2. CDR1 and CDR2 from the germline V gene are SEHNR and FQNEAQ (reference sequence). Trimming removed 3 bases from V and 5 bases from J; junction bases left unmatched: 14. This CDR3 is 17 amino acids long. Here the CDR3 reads CASSFPSGELLGDTQYF. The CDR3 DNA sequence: TGTGCCAGCAGCTTTCCCAGCGGGGAGCTTTTAGGAGATACGCAGTATTTT.

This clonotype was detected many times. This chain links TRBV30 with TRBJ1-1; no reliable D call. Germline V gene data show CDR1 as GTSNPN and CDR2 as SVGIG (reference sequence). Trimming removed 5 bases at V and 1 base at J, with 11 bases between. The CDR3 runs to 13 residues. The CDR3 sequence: CAWYGEGNTEAFF. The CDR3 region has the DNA TGTGCCTGGTATGGCGAGGGGAACACTGAAGCTTTCTTT.

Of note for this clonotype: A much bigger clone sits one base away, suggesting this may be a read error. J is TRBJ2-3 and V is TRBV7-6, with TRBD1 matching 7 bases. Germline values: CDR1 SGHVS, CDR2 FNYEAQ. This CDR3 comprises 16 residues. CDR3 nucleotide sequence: TGTGCCTGCAGCCCAAGAGGGGACAGAGAAACAGATACGCAGTATTTT. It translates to CACSPRGDRETDTQYF.

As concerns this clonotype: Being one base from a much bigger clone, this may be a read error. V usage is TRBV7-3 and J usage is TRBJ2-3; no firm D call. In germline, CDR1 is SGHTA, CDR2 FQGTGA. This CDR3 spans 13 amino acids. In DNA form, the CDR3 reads TGTGCCAGCAGCCCCCTTTCCGCAGATACGCGGTATTTT. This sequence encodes CASSPLSADTRYF. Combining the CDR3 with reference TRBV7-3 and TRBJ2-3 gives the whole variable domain GAGVSQTPSNKVTEKGKYVELRCDPISGHTALYWYRQSLGQGPEFLIYFQGTGAADDSGLPNDRFFAVRPEGSVSTLKIQRTERGDSAVYLCASSPLSADTRYFGPGTRLTVL.